What follows are 4 T cell receptor beta chains derived from one specimen sequenced in a study of OX40 agonist ivuxolimab in advanced cancers. Data came from immunoSEQ multiplex PCR; TCRdb stores just in-frame clones and leaves some out. Among tens of thousands of clones, 85% to 90% were seen once, and the ten largest hold approximately 0.2%. Sequencing used CD4+ or CD8+ T cells sorted from blood, obtained in a trial of the OX40 agonist ivuxolimab. These receptors were collected from an adult with an advanced solid tumor such as melanoma, head and neck, liver or kidney cancer.

The chain employs TRBV12-5 and TRBJ2-1; 9 bases are a match to TRBD2. The CDR3 consists of 18 residues. V shed 5 bases and J 5 bases; nucleotides not matched to a gene: 16. Germline CDR1 and CDR2: LGHNT and FRNRAP. The DNA for the CDR3 is TGTGCTAGTGGTATGGGTCAACGCGGGAGGGCCAGCGACAATGAGCAGTTCTTC. Its translation: CASGMGQRGRASDNEQFF.

This rearrangement joins TRBV9 to TRBJ2-3, with 7 bases matching TRBD1. The J segment lost 3 bases and the V segment lost 0 bases, leaving 10 bases of the junction unmatched. Germline CDR1 and CDR2: SGDLS and YYNGEE. The CDR3 spans 17 residues. Here the CDR3 reads CASSVELGTAVTDTQYF. The CDR3 DNA reads as TGTGCCAGCAGCGTAGAGTTGGGGACAGCCGTAACAGATACGCAGTATTTT.

The chain couples TRBV2 to TRBJ1-2, with TRBD1 as a possible D gene (6 bases). Trimming shortened V by 4 bases and J by 4 bases, and 13 bases separated the two germline ends. Looked up from germline, CDR1 is SNHLY and CDR2 is FYNNEI. The CDR3 contains 14 residues. As DNA, the CDR3 is TGTGCCAGCAGTGTTAGGACAGTAATCTATGGCTACACCTTC. It is translated as CASSVRTVIYGYTF.

The V gene is TRBV5-8, the J gene TRBJ1-6; 11 bases match TRBD1. CDR3 length: 15 residues. V shed 5 bases and J 9 bases; nucleotides not matched to a gene: 7. Germline CDR1 reads SGHTS; CDR2 reads YDEGEE. CDR3 sequence (DNA): TGTGCCAGCAGGTGGACAGGGGGCTTGAGTTCACCCCTCCACTTT. Translating it yields CASRWTGGLSSPLHF.